The 7 T cell receptor beta chains below were found in one sample sequenced in a study of blood T cells in healthy people across ages. Alongside a J-beta primer mix, a sample-barcoded 5' primer served in a second PCR lasting about 7 to 11 cycles. TCRdb reprocessed the 5' RACE reads with MiXCR, giving one entry per CDR3 protein. There are 600,000 to 800,000 distinct CDR3 sequences in the sample; 52% occur only once, and roughly 13% lies in the top ten. Source material: blood. Every receptor here comes from a woman of 80 years or more in good health.

This clonotype was seen a few times. The V call is TRBV27, the J call TRBJ2-1, with TRBD2 as a possible D gene (5 bases). TRBJ2-7 matches the DNA end more closely, so the J call is doubtful. CDR1 MNHEY and CDR2 SMNVEV come from the germline V gene (reference sequence). The CDR3 sequence is 12 residues long. CDR3 DNA sequence: TGTGCCAGCAGTTTCCCGGGGAATGAGCAGTACTTC. This encodes CASSFPGNEQYF.

V and J are TRBV20-1 and TRBJ2-7; tentative D call: TRBD1 (5 bases). CDR3 size: 13 residues. Germline V CDR1 and CDR2: DFQATT, SNEGSKA (reference sequence). Written as DNA, the CDR3 is TGCAGCAGGGCTAGTACTTCCTCCTACGAGCAGTACTTC. Translation gives CSRASTSSYEQYF.

V gene TRBV5-1 combines with J gene TRBJ2-5; 10 nucleotides align to TRBD2. Germline-derived CDR1 and CDR2 are SGHRS and YFSETQ. The CDR3 extends over 16 amino acids. Trimming cost V 1 base and J 11 bases; bases outside gene matches: 14. CDR3 sequence: CASSLSGRAGRNEQYF. The DNA for the CDR3 is TGCGCCAGCAGCTTGAGCGGGAGGGCTGGGAGGAATGAGCAGTACTTC.

This clonotype appeared a few times. This sequence joins TRBV5-1 and TRBJ2-2; 8 nucleotides align to TRBD1. J lost 1 base, V lost 4 bases, and 3 bases had no gene match. The CDR3 is 15 residues long. Germline CDR1 and CDR2: SGHRS and YFSETQ. DNA for the CDR3: TGCGCCAGCAGCCGCGGACAGGGGAACACCGGGGAGCTGTTTTTT. Its translation is CASSRGQGNTGELFF.

The chain joins TRBV29-1 to TRBJ2-7; 14 nucleotides line up with TRBD2. There are 12 residues in the CDR3. CDR1 and CDR2 from the germline V gene are SQVTM and ANQGSEA. The V gene end was trimmed by 6 bases and the J gene end by 10 bases; junction bases not matched to a gene: 5. The CDR3 nucleotides are TGCAGCGTCGGACTAGCGGGGGGAACCCAGTACTTC. Protein sequence: CSVGLAGGTQYF.

Comments on this clonotype: With a much larger clone just one base away, this may be a read error. This sequence joins TRBV27 and TRBJ2-3; the D gene is possibly TRBD1 (6 bases). V lost 4 bases and J 8 bases, leaving 22 bases between the germline ends. CDR1 and CDR2 from the germline V gene are MNHEY and SMNVEV (reference sequence). The CDR3 length is 16 residues. CDR3 sequence: CASSSFYGSEGVTQYF. The CDR3 DNA reads TGTGCCAGCAGTTCTTTCTATGGTAGCGAGGGGGTTACGCAGTATTTT.

The table lists this clonotype with many counts. The chain couples TRBV28 to TRBJ2-3, with a weak D call TRBD1 (5 bases). Trimming pared 5 bases from V and 6 bases from J, leaving 18 bases between. Germline V gene sequence: CDR1 MDHEN, CDR2 SYDVKM. This CDR3 has 15 residues. The CDR3 sequence is CASSTTRTPVDTQYF. CDR3 in DNA: TGTGCCAGCAGTACGACCCGGACACCCGTGGATACGCAGTATTTT.